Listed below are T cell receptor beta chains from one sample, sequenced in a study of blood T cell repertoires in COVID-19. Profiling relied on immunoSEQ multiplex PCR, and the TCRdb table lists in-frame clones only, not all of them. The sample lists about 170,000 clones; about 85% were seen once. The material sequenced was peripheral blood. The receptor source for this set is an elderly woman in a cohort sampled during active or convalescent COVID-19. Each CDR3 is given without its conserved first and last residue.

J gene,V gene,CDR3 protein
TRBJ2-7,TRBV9,ASSAGVSQGSHEQY
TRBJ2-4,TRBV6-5,ASSYAGVGKNIQY
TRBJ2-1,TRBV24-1,ATSDWGLAGVNEQF
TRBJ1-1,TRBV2,ASRTGVATEAF
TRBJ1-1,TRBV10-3,AISESTAAHEAF
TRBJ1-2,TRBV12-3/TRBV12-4,ASSLRWDYGYT
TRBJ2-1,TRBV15,ATSRDLQGMYNEQF
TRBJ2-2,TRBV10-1,ASSENRVPGELF
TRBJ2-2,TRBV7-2,ASSSNLPGLGGTGELF
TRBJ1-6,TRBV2,ASSPGQGRRDSPLH
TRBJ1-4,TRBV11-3,ASSLGTASTNEKLF
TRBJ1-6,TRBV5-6,ASSRDRAHYNSPLH
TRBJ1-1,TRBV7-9,ASSLGQGITEAF
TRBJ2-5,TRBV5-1,ASNPGVQETQY
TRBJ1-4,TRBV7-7,ASSLGQGGNEKLF
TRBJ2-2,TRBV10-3,AISGQGLSTGELF
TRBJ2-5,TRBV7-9,ASSLGGTDQETQY
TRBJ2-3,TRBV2,ASSNGPIARAADTQY
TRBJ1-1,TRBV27,ASWGRMNTEAF
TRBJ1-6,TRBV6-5,ATSTGDGSPLH
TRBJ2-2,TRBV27,ASRWTSGSTGELF
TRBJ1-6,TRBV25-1,ASSSDHGTGRETPLH
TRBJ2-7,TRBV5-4,ASSLEQGAYEQY
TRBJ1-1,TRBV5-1,ASSPLSGGTEAF